This T cell receptor beta chain appears in the sequencing data of a study of T cells in localized non-small cell lung cancer. This clone is labeled medium-sized. What it recognizes is unknown. Data came from immunoSEQ multiplex PCR; TCRdb stores just in-frame clones and leaves some out. The sample yields about 14,000 clones, approximately 85% seen once. Trimming shortened V by 2 bases and J by 6 bases, and 13 bases separated the two germline ends. In germline, CDR1 is SEHNR, CDR2 FQNEAQ (reference sequence). The length of the CDR3 is 14 residues. General observations from the study: Uninvolved adjacent lung had more T cell clonality than any other tissue, topping tumor. It remains possible that heterogeneity exists, since only one tumor region was sequenced.

The TCR sequence derives from an older female donor with stage I squamous cell lung carcinoma. Here the sequenced sample was peripheral blood, taken before any cancer treatment. The J gene is TRBJ1-1, the V gene TRBV7-9; TRBD1 is a possible D gene (5 bases). DNA of the CDR3: TGTGCCAGCAGCTTACGCAGGGAGCAGCCTGAAGCTTTCTTT. It codes for CASSLRREQPEAFF.